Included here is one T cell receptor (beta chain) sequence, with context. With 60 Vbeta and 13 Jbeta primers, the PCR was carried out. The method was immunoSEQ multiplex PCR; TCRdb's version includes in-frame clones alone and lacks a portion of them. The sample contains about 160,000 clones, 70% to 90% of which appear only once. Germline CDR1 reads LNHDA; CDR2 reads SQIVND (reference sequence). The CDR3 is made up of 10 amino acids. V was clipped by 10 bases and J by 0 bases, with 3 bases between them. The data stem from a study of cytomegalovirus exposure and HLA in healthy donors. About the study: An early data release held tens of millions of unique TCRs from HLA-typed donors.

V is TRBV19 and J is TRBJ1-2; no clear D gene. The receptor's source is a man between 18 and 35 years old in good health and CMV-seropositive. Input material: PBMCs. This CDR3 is CATANYGYTF. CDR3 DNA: TGTGCCACGGCTAACTATGGCTACACCTTC.